The clone carrying this T cell receptor beta chain was seen repeatedly, ten times or more. Its specificity is not known. This CDR3 spans 14 amino acids. Germline CDR1 reads SGHRS; CDR2 reads YFSETQ. V was clipped by 7 bases and J by 7 bases, with 15 bases between them. The record originates from a study of CD8 T cells in ankylosing spondylitis. Findings and caveats of the study: Previous work reported some of these motif variants in the synovial fluid and blood of reactive arthritis. Clones tied to disease were said to be significantly enriched in matched ankylosing spondylitis synovial fluid. In ankylosing spondylitis blood, a motif of eight highly homologous TCR beta variants appeared characteristic. CD8+ by phenotype, disease-linked clones were relatively rare in peripheral blood.

Quantitative 5'-RACE was performed with molecular barcodes, and it yielded the TCR beta libraries. MiXCR was run by TCRdb on the 5' RACE reads, yielding one entry per CDR3 protein. The sample shows 450,000 to 550,000 distinct CDR3 sequences, 5.3% of them seen only once. What was sequenced was blood, either unsorted or a sorted T cell fraction (not recorded which). The chain joins TRBV5-1 to TRBJ1-6; the D gene is possibly TRBD1 (6 bases). The TCR comes from a male donor with ankylosing spondylitis. CDR3 bases: TGCGCCAGCGCCTTAGGACAGAAAAATTCACCCCTCCACTTT. It specifies CASALGQKNSPLHF.